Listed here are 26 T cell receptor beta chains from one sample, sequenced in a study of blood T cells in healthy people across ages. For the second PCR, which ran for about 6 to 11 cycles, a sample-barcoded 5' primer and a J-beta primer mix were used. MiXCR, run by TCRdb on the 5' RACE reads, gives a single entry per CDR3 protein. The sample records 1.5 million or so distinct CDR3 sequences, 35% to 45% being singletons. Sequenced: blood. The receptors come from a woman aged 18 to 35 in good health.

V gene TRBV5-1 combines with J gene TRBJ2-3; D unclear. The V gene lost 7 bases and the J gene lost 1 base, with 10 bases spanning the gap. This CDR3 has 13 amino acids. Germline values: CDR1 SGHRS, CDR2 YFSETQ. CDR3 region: CASGRSGTDTQYF. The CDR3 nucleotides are TGCGCCAGCGGCAGAAGTGGCACAGATACGCAGTATTTT. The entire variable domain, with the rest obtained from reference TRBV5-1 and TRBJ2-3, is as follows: KAGVTQTPRYLIKTRGQQVTLSCSPISGHRSVSWYQQTPGQGLQFLFEYFSETQRNKGNFPGRFSGRQFSNSRSEMNVSTLELGDSALYLCASGRSGTDTQYFGPGTRLTVL.

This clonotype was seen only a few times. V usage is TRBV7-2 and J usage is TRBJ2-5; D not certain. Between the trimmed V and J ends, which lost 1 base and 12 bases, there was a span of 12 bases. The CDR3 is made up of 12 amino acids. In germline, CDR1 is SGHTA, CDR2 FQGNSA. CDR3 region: CASSLGPSQKYF. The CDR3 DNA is TGTGCCAGCAGCTTAGGGCCCTCACAGAAGTACTTC.

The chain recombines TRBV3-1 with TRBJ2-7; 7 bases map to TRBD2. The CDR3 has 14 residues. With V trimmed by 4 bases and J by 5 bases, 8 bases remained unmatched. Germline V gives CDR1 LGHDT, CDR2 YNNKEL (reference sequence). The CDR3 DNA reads TGTGCCAGCAGCCGGGGAGGGATTAACGACGAGCAGTACTTC. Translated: CASSRGGINDEQYF.

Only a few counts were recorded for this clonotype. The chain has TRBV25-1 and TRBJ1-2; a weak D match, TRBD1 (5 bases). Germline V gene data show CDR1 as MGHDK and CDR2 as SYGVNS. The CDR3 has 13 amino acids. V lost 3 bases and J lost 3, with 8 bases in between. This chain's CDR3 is CASSDGTYYGYTF. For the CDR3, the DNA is TGTGCCAGCAGTGACGGGACTTACTATGGCTACACCTTC.

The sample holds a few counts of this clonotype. CDR3 nucleotides: TGTGCCAGCAGCCCGGCGACTAGCGGGGCGGGTACGCAGTATTTT. Translating it yields CASSPATSGAGTQYF. The J gene is TRBJ2-3, the V gene TRBV3-1; 11 bases align to TRBD2. With V trimmed by 4 bases and J by 8 bases, 8 bases remained unmatched. Germline V gene data show CDR1 as LGHDT and CDR2 as YNNKEL (reference sequence). This CDR3 contains 15 residues.

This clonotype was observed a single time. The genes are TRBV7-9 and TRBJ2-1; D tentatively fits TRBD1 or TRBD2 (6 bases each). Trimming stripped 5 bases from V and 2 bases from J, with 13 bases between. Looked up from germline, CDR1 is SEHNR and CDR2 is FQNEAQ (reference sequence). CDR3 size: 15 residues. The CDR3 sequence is CASSRGGSAYNEQFF. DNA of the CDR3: TGTGCCAGCAGCCGAGGGGGGAGTGCCTACAATGAGCAGTTCTTC.

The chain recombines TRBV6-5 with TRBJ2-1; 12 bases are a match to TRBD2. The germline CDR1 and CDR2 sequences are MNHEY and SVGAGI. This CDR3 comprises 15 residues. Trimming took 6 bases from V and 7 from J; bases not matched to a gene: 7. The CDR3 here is CASRPIGLAGNEQFF. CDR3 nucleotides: TGTGCCAGCAGACCAATAGGACTAGCGGGAAATGAGCAGTTCTTC.

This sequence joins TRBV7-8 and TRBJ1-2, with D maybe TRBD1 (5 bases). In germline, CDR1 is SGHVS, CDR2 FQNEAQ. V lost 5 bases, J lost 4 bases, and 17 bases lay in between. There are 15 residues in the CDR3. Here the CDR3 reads CASSPRAGQGYGYTF. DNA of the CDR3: TGTGCCAGCAGCCCCCGGGCAGGGCAGGGCTATGGCTACACCTTC.

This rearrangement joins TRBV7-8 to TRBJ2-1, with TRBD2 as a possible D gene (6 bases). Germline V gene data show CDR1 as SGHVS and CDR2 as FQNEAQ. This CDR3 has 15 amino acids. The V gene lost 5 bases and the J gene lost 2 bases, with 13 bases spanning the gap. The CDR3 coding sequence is TGTGCCAGCAGCCCATGGGCGGGGACCTACAATGAGCAGTTCTTC. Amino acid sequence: CASSPWAGTYNEQFF.

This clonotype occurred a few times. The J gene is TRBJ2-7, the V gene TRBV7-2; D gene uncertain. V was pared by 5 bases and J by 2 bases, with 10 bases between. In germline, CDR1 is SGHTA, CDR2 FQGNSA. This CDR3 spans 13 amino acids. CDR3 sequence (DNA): TGTGCCAGCAGCCCGGACCAGACCTACGAGCAGTACTTC. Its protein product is CASSPDQTYEQYF.

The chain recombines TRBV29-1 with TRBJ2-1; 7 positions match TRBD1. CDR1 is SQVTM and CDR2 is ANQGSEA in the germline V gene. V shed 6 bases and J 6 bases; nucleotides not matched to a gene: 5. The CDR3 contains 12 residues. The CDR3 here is CSVHDRVNEQFF. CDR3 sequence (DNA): TGCAGCGTCCACGACAGGGTCAATGAGCAGTTCTTC.

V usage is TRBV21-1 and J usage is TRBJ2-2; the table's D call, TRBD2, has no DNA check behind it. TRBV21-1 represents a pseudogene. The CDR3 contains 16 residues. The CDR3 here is CASFCFPREGTGELFF. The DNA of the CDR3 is TGTGCCAGCTTTTGCTTCCCTAGGGAGGGAACCGGGGAGCTGTTTTTT.

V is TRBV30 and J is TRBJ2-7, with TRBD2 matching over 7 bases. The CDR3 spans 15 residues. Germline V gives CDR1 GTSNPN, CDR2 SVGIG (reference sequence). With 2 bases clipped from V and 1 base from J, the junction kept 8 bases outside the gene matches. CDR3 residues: CAWSTRAGMSYEQYF. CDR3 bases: TGTGCCTGGAGTACTCGAGCGGGGATGTCCTACGAGCAGTACTTC.

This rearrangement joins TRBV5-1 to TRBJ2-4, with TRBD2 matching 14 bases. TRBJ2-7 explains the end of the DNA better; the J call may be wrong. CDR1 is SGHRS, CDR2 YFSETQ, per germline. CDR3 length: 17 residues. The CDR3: CASSAGTSGSLPSEQYF. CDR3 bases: TGCGCCAGCAGCGCCGGGACTAGCGGGAGTTTACCTAGCGAGCAGTACTTC.

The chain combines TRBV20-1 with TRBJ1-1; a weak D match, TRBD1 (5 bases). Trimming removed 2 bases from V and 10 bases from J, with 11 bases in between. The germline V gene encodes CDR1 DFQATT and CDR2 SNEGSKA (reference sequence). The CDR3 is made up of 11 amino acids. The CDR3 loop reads CSARFTGGAFF. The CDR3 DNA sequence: TGCAGTGCTAGATTCACGGGGGGAGCTTTCTTT.

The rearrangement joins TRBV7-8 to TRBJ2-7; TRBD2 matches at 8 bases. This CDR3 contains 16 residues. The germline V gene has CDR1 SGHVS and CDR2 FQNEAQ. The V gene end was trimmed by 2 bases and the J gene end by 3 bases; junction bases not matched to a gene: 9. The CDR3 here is CASSLSGASGRYEQYF. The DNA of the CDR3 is TGTGCCAGCAGCTTAAGTGGCGCTAGCGGGCGCTACGAGCAGTACTTC.

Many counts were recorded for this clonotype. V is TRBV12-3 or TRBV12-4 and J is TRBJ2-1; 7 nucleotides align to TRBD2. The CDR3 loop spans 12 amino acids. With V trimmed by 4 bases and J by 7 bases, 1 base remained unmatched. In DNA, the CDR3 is TGTGCCAGCAGTTGGGGAGGGAATGAGCAGTTCTTC. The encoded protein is CASSWGGNEQFF.

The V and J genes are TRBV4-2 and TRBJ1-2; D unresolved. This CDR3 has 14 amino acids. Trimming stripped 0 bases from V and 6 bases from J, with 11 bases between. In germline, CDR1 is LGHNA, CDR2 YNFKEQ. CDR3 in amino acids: CASSQETGMDGYTF. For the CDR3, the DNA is TGTGCCAGCAGCCAAGAGACGGGAATGGATGGCTACACCTTC.

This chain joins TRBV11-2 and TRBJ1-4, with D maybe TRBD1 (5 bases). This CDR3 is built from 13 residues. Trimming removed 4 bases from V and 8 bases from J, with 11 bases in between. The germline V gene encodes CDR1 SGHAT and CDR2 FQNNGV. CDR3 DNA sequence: TGTGCCAGCAGCTCCGGGACCTTGGAAAAACTGTTTTTT. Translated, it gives CASSSGTLEKLFF.

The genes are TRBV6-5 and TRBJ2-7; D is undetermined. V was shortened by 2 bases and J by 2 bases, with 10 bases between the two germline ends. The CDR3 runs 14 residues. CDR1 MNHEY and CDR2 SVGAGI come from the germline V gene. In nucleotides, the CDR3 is TGTGCCAGCAGTTACGCGAGGCCCGCCTACGAGCAGTACTTC. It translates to CASSYARPAYEQYF.

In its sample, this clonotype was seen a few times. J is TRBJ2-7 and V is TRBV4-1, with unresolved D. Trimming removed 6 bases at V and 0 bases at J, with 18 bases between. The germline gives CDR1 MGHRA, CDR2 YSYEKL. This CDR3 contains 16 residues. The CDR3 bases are TGCGCCAGCAGGGCAGACCCTACAGTGAGCTCCTACGAGCAGTACTTC. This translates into CASRADPTVSSYEQYF.

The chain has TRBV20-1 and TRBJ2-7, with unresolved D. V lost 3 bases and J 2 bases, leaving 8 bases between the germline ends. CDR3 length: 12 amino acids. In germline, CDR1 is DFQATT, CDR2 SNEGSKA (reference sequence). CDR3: CSARILTYEQYF. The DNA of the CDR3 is TGCAGTGCTAGGATCCTTACCTACGAGCAGTACTTC.

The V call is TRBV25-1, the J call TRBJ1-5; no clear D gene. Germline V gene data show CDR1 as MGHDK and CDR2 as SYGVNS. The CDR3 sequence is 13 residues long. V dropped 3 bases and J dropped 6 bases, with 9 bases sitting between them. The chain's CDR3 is CASSDVGSQPQHF. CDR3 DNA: TGTGCCAGCAGTGACGTGGGGTCTCAGCCCCAGCATTTT.

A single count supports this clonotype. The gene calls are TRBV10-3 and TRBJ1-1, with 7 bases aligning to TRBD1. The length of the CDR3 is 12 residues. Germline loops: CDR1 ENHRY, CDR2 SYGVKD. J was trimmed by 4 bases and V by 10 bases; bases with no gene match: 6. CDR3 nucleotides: TGTGCCACGACAGGGTCAGGCACTGAAGCTTTCTTT. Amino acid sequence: CATTGSGTEAFF.

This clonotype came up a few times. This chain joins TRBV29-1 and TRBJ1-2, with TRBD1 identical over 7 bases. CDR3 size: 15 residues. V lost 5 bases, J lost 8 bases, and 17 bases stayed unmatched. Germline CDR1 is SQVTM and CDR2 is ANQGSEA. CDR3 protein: CSVLDTGAGRKGYTF. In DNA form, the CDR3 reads TGCAGCGTTCTCGATACAGGGGCGGGGAGGAAGGGCTACACCTTC. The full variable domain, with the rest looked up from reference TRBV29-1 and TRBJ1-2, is SAVISQKPSRDICQRGTSLTIQCQVDSQVTMMFWYRQQPGQSLTLIATANQGSEATYESGFVIDKFPISRPNLTFSTLTVSNMSPEDSSIYLCSVLDTGAGRKGYTFGSGTRLTVV.

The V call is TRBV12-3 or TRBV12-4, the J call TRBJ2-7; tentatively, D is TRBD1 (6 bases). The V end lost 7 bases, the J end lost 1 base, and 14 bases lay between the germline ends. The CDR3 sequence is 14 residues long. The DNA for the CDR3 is TGTGCCAGCACCCCTGGGGACAAATCCTACGAGCAGTACTTC. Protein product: CASTPGDKSYEQYF.